This TCR beta chain was identified during a study of blood T cell repertoires in COVID-19. Study in general: In each case, the material was cDNA or gDNA derived from T cells, B-cell-depleted T cells, or PBMCs.

Produced via immunoSEQ multiplex PCR; TCRdb's table is partial and in-frame only. The sample holds approximately 99,000 clones, around 83% seen once. The CDR3 is made up of 14 amino acids. CDR1 is MDHEN and CDR2 is SYDVKM in the germline V gene. V lost 6 bases and J lost 5, with 14 bases in between. The chain employs TRBV28 and TRBJ2-1, with TRBD2 as a possible D gene (5 bases). This receptor was taken from a woman aged 65 to 85 with acute or convalescent COVID-19. Sequenced: peripheral blood. The CDR3 reads CASRRRDGNNEQFF. DNA of the CDR3: TGTGCCAGCAGGCGCCGGGATGGGAACAATGAGCAGTTCTTC.